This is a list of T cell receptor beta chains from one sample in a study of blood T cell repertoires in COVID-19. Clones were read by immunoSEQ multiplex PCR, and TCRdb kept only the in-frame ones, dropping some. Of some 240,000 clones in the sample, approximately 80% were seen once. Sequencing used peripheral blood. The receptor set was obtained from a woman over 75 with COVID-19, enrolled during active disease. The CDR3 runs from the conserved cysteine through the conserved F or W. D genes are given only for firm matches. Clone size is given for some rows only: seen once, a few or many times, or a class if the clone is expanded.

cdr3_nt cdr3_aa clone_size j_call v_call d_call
TGTGCCAGCTCACCCACTAGCCTAGAGAATTCACCCCTCCACTTT CASSPTSLENSPLHF few TRBJ1-6 TRBV18 NA
TGTGCCAGCAGGGAGTGGACAGGTTCAGGTATTGCTTTCTTT CASREWTGSGIAFF NA TRBJ1-1 TRBV11-1 TRBD1
TGTGCCAGCAGGCTGAGACAAAATAGCAATCAGCCCCAGCATTTT CASRLRQNSNQPQHF NA TRBJ1-5 TRBV27 NA
TGCGCCAGCAGCCAGGGCCTTAGCAATCAGCCCCAGCATTTT CASSQGLSNQPQHF NA TRBJ1-5 TRBV5-1 NA
TGTGCCAGCAGTGAAATAGGGCGGGGGCCCTACGAGCAGTACTTC CASSEIGRGPYEQYF NA TRBJ2-7 TRBV2 NA
TGTGCCAGCAGCCAAGGGTCCGCGAACCAGCCCCAGCATTTT CASSQGSANQPQHF few TRBJ1-5 TRBV3-1/TRBV3-2 NA
TGTGCCAGCGCCGGCGGGGGATTTTTAGGCTACACCTTC CASAGGGFLGYTF NA TRBJ1-2 TRBV3-1/TRBV3-2 NA
TGTGCCAGCGCGGGGCAGGGGGCCAATGGCTACACCTTC CASAGQGANGYTF NA TRBJ1-2 TRBV11-2 TRBD1
TGTGCCAGCAGCCCCAACTGGGGACAGGGGAAGGGCGAGCAGTACTTC CASSPNWGQGKGEQYF many TRBJ2-7 TRBV3-1/TRBV3-2 TRBD1
TGTGCCAGCAGTTTATTAGGGGTTCTCCACTTC CASSLLGVLHF NA TRBJ1-2 TRBV27 NA
TGTGCCAGCAGCTCCGGACAGGGGACTTCACCCCTCCACTTT CASSSGQGTSPLHF NA TRBJ1-6 TRBV3-1/TRBV3-2 TRBD1
TGTGCCAGCAGCTTGGTAGTCGGGGTCAGCAATCAGCCCCAGCATTTT CASSLVVGVSNQPQHF NA TRBJ1-5 TRBV5-8 NA
TGTGCCAGTAGTGTCGCCGGGACAGGGCCCTACAATGAGCAGTTCTTC CASSVAGTGPYNEQFF NA TRBJ2-1 TRBV19 TRBD1
TGTGCCAGCAGGGAGACAGGGGCCAATAATGAAAAACTGTTTTTT CASRETGANNEKLFF NA TRBJ1-4 TRBV25-1 TRBD1
TGTGCCAGCAGCACGGGGACAGCAGCTAACTATGGCTACACCTTC CASSTGTAANYGYTF NA TRBJ1-2 TRBV9 TRBD1